The rows below give T cell receptor beta chains drawn from one sample of a study of cytomegalovirus exposure and HLA in healthy donors. Here immunoSEQ multiplex PCR was the method, and the copy in TCRdb shows in-frame clones only, minus some. The sample holds some 190,000 clones, over 65% seen once. The specimen was PBMCs. The source of these receptors is a man aged 18 to 30 in good health and CMV-seronegative. Both conserved end residues are part of each CDR3. Each record gives: D gene, V gene, J gene, clone size, CDR3 protein, CDR3 DNA. A D gene is named only where the DNA matches it firmly. Some rows have no size entry. The others give once, few or many, or a class for an expanded clone.

NA	TRBV6-1	TRBJ1-3	NA	CASRINQGEENTIYF	TGTGCCAGCAGAATAAACCAGGGTGAGGAAAACACCATATATTTT
TRBD1	TRBV5-5	TRBJ1-2	NA	CASSGDRGGYGYTF	TGTGCCAGCAGCGGGGACAGGGGTGGTTATGGCTACACCTTC
NA	TRBV6-5	TRBJ2-7	few	CASSYSAGSLNEQYF	TGTGCCAGCAGTTACTCAGCAGGGTCGCTAAACGAGCAGTACTTC
NA	TRBV7-2	TRBJ2-1	NA	CASSLNRGEQFF	TGTGCCAGCAGCTTAAATCGAGGTGAGCAGTTCTTC
TRBD2	TRBV5-6	TRBJ2-1	NA	CASSLALAGAWDEQFF	TGTGCCAGCAGCTTGGCCCTAGCGGGAGCGTGGGATGAGCAGTTCTTC
NA	TRBV7-6	TRBJ1-3	NA	CASSAGFSGNTIYF	TGTGCCAGCAGCGCGGGATTCTCTGGAAACACCATATATTTT
TRBD2	TRBV30	TRBJ2-2	NA	CAWEGNTGELFF	TGTGCTTGGGAGGGAAACACCGGGGAGCTGTTTTTT
NA	TRBV7-3	TRBJ2-3	NA	CASSSRNTDTQYF	TGTGCCAGCAGCTCCAGGAACACAGATACGCAGTATTTT
NA	TRBV19	TRBJ1-2	NA	CASSMWSYGYTF	TGTGCCAGTAGTATGTGGAGCTATGGCTACACCTTC
TRBD1	TRBV15	TRBJ1-6	NA	CATSRDLYRTGDNSPLHF	TGTGCCACCAGCAGAGATCTCTACAGGACAGGGGATAATTCACCCCTCCACTTT
TRBD1	TRBV6-5	TRBJ1-4	NA	CASSFRGQGNEKLFF	TGTGCCAGCAGTTTTAGGGGACAGGGTAATGAAAAACTGTTTTTT
TRBD2	TRBV5-6	TRBJ2-2	NA	CASSLTLAGARTNTGELFF	TGTGCCAGCAGCTTGACACTAGCGGGGGCACGAACGAACACCGGGGAGCTGTTTTTT
NA	TRBV30	TRBJ1-1	NA	CAWSTLRVWATEAFF	TGTGCCTGGAGCACACTGAGGGTGTGGGCCACTGAAGCTTTCTTT
NA	TRBV7-9	TRBJ1-2	NA	CASSPQDSRYGYPF	TGTGCCAGCAGCCCCCAGGACAGTAGATATGGCTACCCCTTC
NA	TRBV11-1	TRBJ1-2	NA	CASSSGVGYGYTF	TGTGCCAGCAGCTCGGGGGTCGGCTATGGCTACACCTTC
NA	TRBV7-7	TRBJ2-5	NA	CASSLTGMETQYF	TGTGCTAGCAGCTTAACCGGTATGGAGACCCAGTACTTC
TRBD1	TRBV30	TRBJ1-2	NA	CAWSEGGGGRGYGYTF	TGTGCCTGGAGTGAAGGGGGCGGGGGGCGAGGGTATGGCTACACCTTC
TRBD1	TRBV6-5	TRBJ2-7	NA	CASSYLGTGSESYF	TGTGCCAGCAGTTACTTAGGGACAGGGAGTGAGTCGTACTTC
NA	TRBV13	TRBJ2-7	NA	CASSFSRGGVEQYF	TGTGCCAGCAGCTTTTCGCGAGGAGGGGTCGAGCAGTACTTC
TRBD1	TRBV10-2	TRBJ1-1	NA	CASRDRGNTEAFF	TGCGCCAGCAGAGACAGGGGAAACACTGAAGCTTTCTTT
TRBD1	TRBV25-1	TRBJ2-5	once	CASSRDSVETQYF	TGTGCCAGCAGTAGGGACAGCGTTGAGACCCAGTACTTC
NA	TRBV7-2	TRBJ1-1	NA	CASSLGIGVGTEAFF	TGTGCCAGCAGCTTAGGGATCGGGGTTGGAACTGAAGCTTTCTTT
NA	TRBV29-1	TRBJ1-1	NA	CSISTGTMNTEAFF	TGCAGTATATCAACAGGGACGATGAACACTGAAGCTTTCTTT
NA	TRBV7-9	TRBJ1-2	NA	CASSSRKGWPDYGYTF	TGTGCCAGCAGCTCCCGTAAGGGGTGGCCGGACTATGGCTACACCTTC
NA	TRBV4-3	TRBJ1-2	NA	CASSHIQGSYGYTF	TGCGCCAGCAGCCATATACAGGGTTCTTATGGCTACACCTTC
NA	TRBV7-3	TRBJ1-4	NA	CASSQYEAGKLFF	TGTGCCAGCAGCCAATATGAGGCGGGGAAACTGTTTTTT
TRBD2	TRBV5-1	TRBJ2-7	NA	CASSPGLAGVYEQYF	TGCGCCAGCAGCCCTGGACTAGCGGGGGTCTACGAGCAGTACTTC
TRBD1	TRBV30	TRBJ1-2	few	CAWSAFSGGYGYTF	TGTGCCTGGAGCGCATTTTCAGGGGGCTATGGCTACACCTTC
NA	TRBV4-2	TRBJ2-5	NA	CASSQRKGPSEETQYF	TGTGCCAGCAGCCAGAGGAAGGGGCCAAGCGAAGAGACCCAGTACTTC
TRBD1	TRBV6-5	TRBJ1-2	NA	CASSYSAPGQGDGYTF	TGTGCCAGCAGTTACTCAGCCCCGGGACAGGGGGATGGCTACACCTTC
NA	TRBV4-1	TRBJ1-4	NA	CASSQGAGTAGEKLFF	TGCGCCAGCAGCCAAGGGGCGGGAACCGCGGGTGAAAAACTGTTTTTT
TRBD2	TRBV4-3	TRBJ2-5	NA	CASSQDRGTSGGMETQYF	TGCGCCAGCAGCCAAGATCGGGGGACTAGCGGGGGGATGGAGACCCAGTACTTC
TRBD1	TRBV14	TRBJ2-3	NA	CASSRGQGLDTQYF	TGTGCCAGCAGCCGTGGACAGGGGTTAGATACGCAGTATTTT
TRBD1	TRBV13	TRBJ2-5	NA	CASSLRDRGLMETQYF	TGTGCCAGCAGCTTAAGGGACAGGGGCCTAATGGAGACCCAGTACTTC
TRBD1	TRBV30	TRBJ1-4	NA	CAWTGGNEKLFF	TGTGCCTGGACAGGGGGTAATGAAAAACTGTTTTTT
TRBD1	TRBV2	TRBJ1-4	NA	CASRGDRDRHNEKLFF	TGTGCCAGCAGAGGGGACAGGGACAGGCATAATGAAAAACTGTTTTTT
NA	TRBV7-8	TRBJ1-2	NA	CASSLASGWGGYTF	TGTGCCAGCAGCTTAGCGTCGGGATGGGGTGGCTACACCTTC
NA	TRBV7-2	TRBJ2-7	NA	CASSADSRASSYEQYF	TGTGCCAGCAGCGCGGACAGTCGCGCTTCCTCCTACGAGCAGTACTTC
TRBD1	TRBV7-8	TRBJ1-2	NA	CASSPGQGRLSYTF	TGTGCCAGCAGTCCCGGACAGGGGAGATTGAGCTACACCTTC
NA	TRBV29-1	TRBJ1-3	NA	CSVAGSSGNTIYF	TGCAGCGTCGCCGGGTCCTCTGGAAACACCATATATTTT
TRBD1	TRBV6-6	TRBJ1-2	NA	CASSYGQGFYGYTF	TGTGCCAGCAGTTACGGACAGGGTTTCTATGGCTACACCTTC
TRBD1	TRBV10-2	TRBJ1-4	NA	CASGAGQGNEKLFF	TGCGCCAGCGGGGCGGGACAGGGGAATGAAAAACTGTTTTTT
NA	TRBV2	TRBJ2-3	NA	CASQDSNTDTQYF	TGTGCCAGCCAGGACAGCAACACAGATACGCAGTATTTT
NA	TRBV27	TRBJ2-7	NA	CASASLAGSFYEQYF	TGTGCCAGCGCGAGTCTCGCCGGGAGCTTTTACGAGCAGTACTTC
NA	TRBV4-2	TRBJ1-1	NA	CASSHGNAGDTEAFF	TGTGCCAGCAGCCATGGAAATGCAGGGGACACTGAAGCTTTCTTT
NA	TRBV25-1	TRBJ2-7	few	CATRPPNSYEQYF	TGTGCCACTCGTCCCCCGAACTCCTACGAGCAGTACTTC
TRBD2	TRBV6-5	TRBJ2-4	NA	CASSYWGEGTKNIQYF	TGTGCCAGCAGTTATTGGGGGGAGGGGACCAAAAACATTCAGTACTTC
TRBD1	TRBV7-9	TRBJ2-1	NA	CASSVQGADNEQFF	TGTGCCAGCAGCGTACAGGGGGCGGACAATGAGCAGTTCTTC
TRBD2	TRBV11-2	TRBJ2-2	few	CASSSAVGLGVFGELFF	TGTGCCAGCAGCTCAGCCGTAGGACTAGGGGTATTCGGGGAGCTGTTTTTT
TRBD2	TRBV7-9	TRBJ2-1	once	CASSLIAGGLNEQFF	TGTGCCAGCAGCTTAATCGCGGGAGGGCTGAATGAGCAGTTCTTC
NA	TRBV29-1	TRBJ1-2	NA	CSVEDTRGRNYGYTF	TGCAGCGTTGAAGATACCAGGGGAAGAAACTATGGCTACACCTTC
TRBD2	TRBV6-1	TRBJ2-5	NA	CASLTSGSQRETQYF	TGTGCCAGCCTCACTAGCGGGAGCCAAAGGGAGACCCAGTACTTC
TRBD1	TRBV19	TRBJ2-2	NA	CASSHRGASGELFF	TGTGCCAGTAGTCACAGGGGAGCAAGCGGGGAGCTGTTTTTT
TRBD2	TRBV7-9	TRBJ2-5	NA	CASSFGGRETQYF	TGTGCCAGCAGCTTCGGCGGGAGAGAGACCCAGTACTTC
TRBD2	TRBV7-2	TRBJ2-1	NA	CASSPLAGAVNEQFF	TGTGCCAGCAGCCCGCTAGCGGGGGCTGTCAATGAGCAGTTCTTC
NA	TRBV7-9	TRBJ1-4	NA	CASTLEGRGNEKLFF	TGTGCCAGCACGTTGGAGGGACGGGGAAATGAAAAACTGTTTTTT
NA	TRBV9	TRBJ1-6	few	CASSSEGRAASPLHF	TGTGCCAGCAGCTCCGAGGGTAGGGCAGCATCACCCCTCCACTTT